This entry concerns a single TCR beta chain. This sample stems from a study of blood T cell repertoires in COVID-19. Turning to the study itself: Some COVID-19 samples were acute and others convalescent; all came from the United States, Italy and Spain.

The junction had 7 bases not matched to a gene; V was cut back by 3 bases and J by 7 bases. This CDR3 has 14 residues. The germline CDR1 and CDR2 sequences are SGHRS and YFSETQ. The repertoire was sequenced with immunoSEQ multiplex PCR; TCRdb's copy has only in-frame clones and lacks some. The sample holds approximately 530,000 clones, around nine tenths seen once. This receptor was obtained from a woman between 50 and 59 years old with COVID-19, enrolled during active disease. Sequencing input: peripheral blood. The rearrangement links TRBV5-1 to TRBJ2-7; 10 nucleotides align to TRBD1. The CDR3: CASSSGQGTEEQYF. CDR3 DNA: TGCGCCAGCAGCTCGGGACAGGGGACGGAGGAGCAGTACTTC.